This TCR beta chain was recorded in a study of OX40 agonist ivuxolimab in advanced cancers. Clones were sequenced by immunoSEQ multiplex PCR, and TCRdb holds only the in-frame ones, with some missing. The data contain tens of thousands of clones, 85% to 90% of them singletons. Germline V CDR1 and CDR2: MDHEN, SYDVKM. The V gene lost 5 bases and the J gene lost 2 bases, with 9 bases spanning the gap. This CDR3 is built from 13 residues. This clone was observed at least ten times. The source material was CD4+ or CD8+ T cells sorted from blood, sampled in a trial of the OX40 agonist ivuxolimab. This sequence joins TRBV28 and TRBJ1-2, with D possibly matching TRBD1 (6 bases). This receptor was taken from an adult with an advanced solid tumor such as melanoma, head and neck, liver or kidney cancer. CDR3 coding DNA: TGTGCCAGCAGTACAACAGGGAACTATGGCTACACCTTC. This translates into CASSTTGNYGYTF.